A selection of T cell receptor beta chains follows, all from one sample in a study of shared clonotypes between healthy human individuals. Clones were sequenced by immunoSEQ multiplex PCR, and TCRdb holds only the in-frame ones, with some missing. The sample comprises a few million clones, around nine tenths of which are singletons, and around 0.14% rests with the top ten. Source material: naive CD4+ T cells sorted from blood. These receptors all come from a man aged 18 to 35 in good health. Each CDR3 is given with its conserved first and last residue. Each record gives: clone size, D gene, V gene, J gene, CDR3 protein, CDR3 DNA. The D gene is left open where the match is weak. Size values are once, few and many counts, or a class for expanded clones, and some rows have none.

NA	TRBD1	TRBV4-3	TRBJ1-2	CASSQVGQGPNYGYTF	TGCGCCAGCAGCCAAGTGGGACAGGGACCCAACTATGGCTACACCTTC
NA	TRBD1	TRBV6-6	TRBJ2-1	CASSSGQAQSYNEQFF	TGTGCCAGCAGTTCGGGACAGGCGCAATCCTACAATGAGCAGTTCTTC
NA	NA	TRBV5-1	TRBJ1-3	CASSLDRSGNTIYF	TGCGCCAGCAGCTTGGACAGGTCTGGAAACACCATATATTTT
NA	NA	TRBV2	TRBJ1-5	CASSEAGWQPQHF	TGTGCCAGCAGTGAAGCGGGGTGGCAGCCCCAGCATTTT
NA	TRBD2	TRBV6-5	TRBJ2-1	CASSYRLAGVNNEQFF	TGTGCCAGCAGCTACAGACTAGCGGGGGTAAACAATGAGCAGTTCTTC
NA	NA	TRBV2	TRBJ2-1	CASTLDVSRTYNEQFF	TGTGCCAGCACCCTGGATGTCTCTAGGACCTACAATGAGCAGTTCTTC
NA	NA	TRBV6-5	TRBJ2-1	CASSYNGGKTYNEQFF	TGTGCCAGCAGTTACAATGGCGGGAAGACCTACAATGAGCAGTTCTTC
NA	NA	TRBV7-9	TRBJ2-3	CASSLGGTDTQYF	TGTGCCAGCAGCTTAGGAGGCACAGATACGCAGTATTTT
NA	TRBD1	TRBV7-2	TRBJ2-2	CASSLRTGATGELFF	TGTGCCAGCAGCTTAAGGACAGGGGCCACCGGGGAGCTGTTTTTT
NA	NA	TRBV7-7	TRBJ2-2	CASSPRPNGELFF	TGTGCTAGCAGCCCCCGCCCAAACGGGGAGCTGTTTTTT
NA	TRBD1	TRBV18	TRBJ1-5	CASSPPGTGNSDNQPQHF	TGTGCCAGCTCACCCCCCGGGACAGGGAACAGTGACAATCAGCCCCAGCATTTT
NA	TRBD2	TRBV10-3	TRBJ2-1	CAISSQTSGGANEQFF	TGTGCCATCAGTTCACAGACTAGCGGGGGGGCGAATGAGCAGTTCTTC
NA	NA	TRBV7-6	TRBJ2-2	CASSSTPTGELFF	TGTGCCAGCAGCTCAACACCCACCGGGGAGCTGTTTTTT
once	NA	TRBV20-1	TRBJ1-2	CSATNRDGYTF	TGCAGTGCCACCAACAGGGATGGCTACACCTTC
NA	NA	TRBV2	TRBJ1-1	CASSEAGGFWRTEAFF	TGTGCCAGCAGTGAAGCGGGGGGCTTTTGGAGGACTGAAGCTTTCTTT
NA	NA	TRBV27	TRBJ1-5	CASRPDGPANQPQHF	TGTGCCAGCAGACCCGACGGACCGGCCAATCAGCCCCAGCATTTT
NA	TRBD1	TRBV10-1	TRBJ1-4	CASSETPDRANEKLFF	TGCGCCAGCAGTGAGACCCCGGACAGGGCTAATGAAAAACTGTTTTTT
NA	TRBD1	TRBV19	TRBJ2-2	CATQAGTGFGELFF	TGTGCCACCCAGGCGGGGACAGGGTTCGGGGAGCTGTTTTTT
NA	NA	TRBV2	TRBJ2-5	CASRPRVRGETQYF	TGTGCCAGCAGACCCAGGGTCCGGGGGGAGACCCAGTACTTC
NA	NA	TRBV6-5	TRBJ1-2	CASSYSGGNYGYTF	TGTGCCAGCAGTTACTCGGGGGGCAACTATGGCTACACCTTC
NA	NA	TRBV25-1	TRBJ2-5	CASSDHRAAETQYF	TGTGCCAGCAGTGATCACAGGGCTGCGGAGACCCAGTACTTC
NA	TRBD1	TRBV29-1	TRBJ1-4	CSAWTGGNEKLFF	TGCAGCGCCTGGACAGGGGGTAATGAAAAACTGTTTTTT
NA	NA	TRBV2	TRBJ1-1	CATQNHLVNTEAFF	TGTGCCACCCAGAACCACCTAGTGAACACTGAAGCTTTCTTT
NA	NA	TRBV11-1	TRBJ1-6	CASSLLGGNSPLHF	TGTGCCAGCAGCTTACTGGGGGGTAATTCACCCCTCCACTTT
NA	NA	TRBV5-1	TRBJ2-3	CASSSELGNTDTQYF	TGCGCCAGCAGCTCGGAATTAGGGAACACAGATACGCAGTATTTT
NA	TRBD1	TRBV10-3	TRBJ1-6	CAIREDRVNSPLHF	TGTGCCATCAGGGAGGACAGGGTAAATTCACCCCTCCACTTT
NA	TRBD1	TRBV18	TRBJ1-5	CASSLEGQGDQPQHF	TGTGCCAGCTCCTTAGAAGGACAGGGAGATCAGCCCCAGCATTTT
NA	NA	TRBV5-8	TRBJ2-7	CASSLITEQYF	TGTGCCAGCAGCTTAATAACCGAGCAGTACTTC
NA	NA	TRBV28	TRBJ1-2	CASSSYRGIYGYTF	TGTGCCAGCAGTTCGTATCGGGGGATCTATGGCTACACCTTC
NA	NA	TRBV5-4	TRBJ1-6	CASSLSSPLHF	TGTGCCAGCAGCTTGTCCTCACCCCTCCACTTT
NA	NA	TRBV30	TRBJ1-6	CAWSVSRYSFNSPLHF	TGTGCCTGGAGTGTATCCAGATACAGTTTCAATTCACCCCTCCACTTT
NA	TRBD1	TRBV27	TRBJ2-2	CASSFHEEGQGGPGELFF	TGTGCCAGCAGTTTCCACGAGGAGGGACAGGGGGGTCCCGGGGAGCTGTTTTTT
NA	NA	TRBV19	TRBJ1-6	CASSGSGDGNSPLHF	TGTGCCAGTAGTGGGTCAGGGGATGGTAATTCACCCCTCCACTTT
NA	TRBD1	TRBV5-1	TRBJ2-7	CASSQTGVRNEQYF	TGCGCCAGCAGCCAAACAGGGGTTAGGAACGAGCAGTACTTC
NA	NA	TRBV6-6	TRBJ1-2	CASSPRDVNYGYTF	TGTGCCAGCAGTCCTAGGGACGTAAACTATGGCTACACCTTC
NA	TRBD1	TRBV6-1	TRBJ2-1	CASSAGTGILHNEQFF	TGTGCCAGCAGTGCCGGGACAGGGATTCTTCACAATGAGCAGTTCTTC
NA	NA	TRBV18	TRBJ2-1	CASSPGRYNEQFF	TGTGCCAGCTCACCGGGACGCTACAATGAGCAGTTCTTC
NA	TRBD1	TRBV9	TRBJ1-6	CASSPTGGGSPLHF	TGTGCCAGCAGCCCTACAGGGGGAGGTTCACCCCTCCACTTT
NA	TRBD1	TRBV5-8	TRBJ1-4	CASSLGQGAYEKLFF	TGTGCCAGCAGTCTCGGACAGGGGGCTTATGAAAAACTGTTTTTT
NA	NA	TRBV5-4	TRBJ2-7	CASSPTGREQYF	TGTGCCAGCAGCCCTACAGGGAGGGAGCAGTACTTC
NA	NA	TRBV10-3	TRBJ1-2	CAISEPRLGGYTF	TGTGCCATCAGTGAGCCTCGACTGGGGGGCTACACCTTC
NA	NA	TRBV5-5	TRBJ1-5	CASSKGPQYDSNQPQHF	TGTGCCAGCAGCAAAGGACCGCAGTATGATAGCAATCAGCCCCAGCATTTT
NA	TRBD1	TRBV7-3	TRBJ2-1	CASSSTGEINEQFF	TGTGCCAGCAGCTCTACAGGGGAAATCAATGAGCAGTTCTTC
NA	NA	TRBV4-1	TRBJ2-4	CASSQDSRVTSIQYF	TGCGCCAGCAGCCAAGATAGTAGGGTAACGAGCATTCAGTACTTC
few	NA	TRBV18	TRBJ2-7	CASSPGQSYEQYF	TGTGCCAGCTCACCCGGACAGTCCTACGAGCAGTACTTC
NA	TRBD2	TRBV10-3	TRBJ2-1	CAIGTSGGSSYNEQFF	TGTGCCATCGGGACTAGCGGGGGGAGCTCCTACAATGAGCAGTTCTTC
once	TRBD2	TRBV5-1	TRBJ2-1	CASSATSGSSYNEQFF	TGCGCCAGCAGCGCTACTAGCGGGAGCTCCTACAATGAGCAGTTCTTC
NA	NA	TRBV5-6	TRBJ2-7	CASKSLGGEGYEQYF	TGTGCCAGCAAGTCGCTGGGGGGAGAGGGCTACGAGCAGTACTTC
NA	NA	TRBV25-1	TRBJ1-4	CASSGGGGVLNEKLFF	TGTGCCAGCAGTGGAGGCGGGGGCGTGTTGAATGAAAAACTGTTTTTT
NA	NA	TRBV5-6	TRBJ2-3	CASSFRGAGTDTQYF	TGTGCCAGCAGCTTCAGGGGGGCCGGCACAGATACGCAGTATTTT
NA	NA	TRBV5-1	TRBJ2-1	CASSSDFYNEQFF	TGCGCCAGCAGCTCCGACTTCTACAATGAGCAGTTCTTC